Given below is one TCR beta chain in context. From germline, CDR1 is ENHRY and CDR2 SYGVKD. Trimming left V 0 bases short and J 3 bases short, with 9 bases between. There are 14 residues in the CDR3. This specimen belongs to a study of cytomegalovirus exposure and HLA in healthy donors. PCR involved 60 Vbeta and 13 Jbeta primers. Assay used: immunoSEQ multiplex PCR; TCRdb lists only in-frame clones, some missing. Of 100,000 or so clones in the sample, 74% were seen once. V usage is TRBV10-3 and J usage is TRBJ2-7; TRBD1 might be the D (5 bases). The material sequenced was PBMCs. The receptor's source is a human donor in good health. The CDR3 here is CAISESVGVYEQYF. The CDR3 DNA reads as TGTGCCATCAGTGAGTCAGTAGGGGTCTACGAGCAGTACTTC.